Listed below are T cell receptor beta chains from one sample, sequenced in a study of cytomegalovirus exposure and HLA in healthy donors. Measured with immunoSEQ multiplex PCR; TCRdb has only the in-frame clones, and not every one. The table shows about 250,000 clones, with 75% to 90% occurring only once. Source material: PBMCs. The receptors shown here come from a girl aged 2-10 years in good health and CMV-seronegative. Both conserved end residues are part of each CDR3. D genes are given only for firm matches. Size is stated for part of the rows, as once, few or many counts, or as a class when the clone is expanded.

>.|.|TRBJ2-7|TRBV29-1|14
TGCAGCGTTGGAGTAAGGGTGGGGGGATCGGAGCAGTACTTC
CSVGVRVGGSEQYF
>.|.|TRBJ1-2|TRBV19|12
TGTGCCAGTAGTCGGACAAACTATGGCTACACCTTC
CASSRTNYGYTF
>TRBD1|.|TRBJ2-2|TRBV29-1|14
TGCAGCGTGCCGGGACAGGGGTACACCGGGGAGCTGTTTTTT
CSVPGQGYTGELFF
>.|few|TRBJ1-2|TRBV5-1|15
TGCGCCAGCAGCTTGGATGGGGGGTTGAACTATGGCTACACCTTC
CASSLDGGLNYGYTF
>.|.|TRBJ2-3|TRBV10-3|13
TGTGCCATCAGTCTAGGAATATCAGATACGCAGTATTTT
CAISLGISDTQYF
>TRBD1|.|TRBJ2-3|TRBV5-6|14
TGTGCCAGCAGCTTGGAGGACAGGCTAGATACGCAGTATTTT
CASSLEDRLDTQYF
>.|.|TRBJ2-7|TRBV27|15
TGTGCCAGCAGGTCTAGGGGAAAATCGTCCTACGAGCAGTACTTC
CASRSRGKSSYEQYF
>.|once|TRBJ2-7|TRBV5-1|13
TGCGCCAGCAGCTTCGTTGAGAGGTCTAAGCAGTACTTC
CASSFVERSKQYF
>TRBD2|few|TRBJ2-3|TRBV6-5|15
TGTGCCAGCACCTCGTTGGATGCGGGAGCAGATACGCAGTATTTT
CASTSLDAGADTQYF
>.|few|TRBJ2-2|TRBV7-9|18
TGTGCCAGCAGCTCCCTACCTTGGGGGACACTTAACACCGGGGAGCTGTTTTTT
CASSSLPWGTLNTGELFF
>.|once|TRBJ1-2|TRBV18|17
TGTGCCAGCTCACCAACTTGGACAGCCCGGGGTCCCCATGGCTACACCTTC
CASSPTWTARGPHGYTF
>TRBD2|.|TRBJ2-2|TRBV11-2|16
TGTGCCAGCAGCTTTAGCGGGAGAACGGACACCGGGGAGCTGTTTTTT
CASSFSGRTDTGELFF
>.|.|TRBJ1-1|TRBV7-3|15
TGTGCCAGCAGCCCCGGGATGGACTCGAACACTGAAGCTTTCTTT
CASSPGMDSNTEAFF
>.|.|TRBJ2-7|TRBV2|11
TGTGCCAGCCACTATAGCGGCGAGCAGTACTTC
CASHYSGEQYF
>.|.|TRBJ2-1|TRBV9|15
TGTGCCAGCAGCGTAGCGGGCGGGGTCACCGATGAGCAGTTCTTC
CASSVAGGVTDEQFF
>.|few|TRBJ1-2|TRBV6-1|15
TGTGCCAGCAGTGAAATGGACAGCCAATACTATGGCTACACCTTC
CASSEMDSQYYGYTF
>.|.|TRBJ2-7|TRBV6-1|18
TGTGCCAGCAGTGAAACCGGGACAAGGCAAAAAAACTACTACGAGCAGTACTTC
CASSETGTRQKNYYEQYF
>.|.|TRBJ1-2|TRBV11-2|15
TGTGCCAGCAGCTTAGATACAGGGCCCATCTATGGCTACACCTTC
CASSLDTGPIYGYTF
>TRBD1|.|TRBJ1-1|TRBV7-8|16
TGTGCCAGCACAAGCCGACAGGGGGTCTATATGACTGAAGCTTTCTTT
CASTSRQGVYMTEAFF
>TRBD1|.|TRBJ1-6|TRBV2|14
TGTGCCAGCGGACAGGGTTCCTATAATTCACCCCTCCACTTT
CASGQGSYNSPLHF
>TRBD2|.|TRBJ2-1|TRBV18|17
TGTGCCAGCTCACTATATAGGACTAGCGGGAGTAGGAATGAGCAGTTCTTC
CASSLYRTSGSRNEQFF
>.|few|TRBJ2-3|TRBV2|12
TGTGCCAGCAGTGAACCTAGAGATACGCAGTATTTT
CASSEPRDTQYF
>TRBD2|.|TRBJ2-7|TRBV7-2|15
TGTGCCAGCAGCTTAGTTGGACTAGCGGGAAACGAGCAGTACTTC
CASSLVGLAGNEQYF
>TRBD1|few|TRBJ1-6|TRBV27|14
TGTGCCAGCAGTCCCACAGGGGTGACAACACCCCTCCACTTT
CASSPTGVTTPLHF